The rows below give T cell receptor beta chains drawn from one sample of a study of cytomegalovirus exposure and HLA in healthy donors. TCRdb's copy holds only in-frame clones and misses some; the assay was immunoSEQ multiplex PCR. The data show fewer than 150,000 clones, approximately 80% seen once. Sequences were obtained from PBMCs. The receptors originated from a male donor in good health and CMV-seronegative. The CDR3 runs from the conserved cysteine through the conserved F or W. The order of the fields is CDR3 DNA, CDR3 protein, clone size, J gene, V gene, D gene. D genes are given only for firm matches. Clone size is not always given. Where it is, it says once, few, many or a class for expanded clones.

CDR3 DNA: TGTGCCTGGAGTGTCGGCTTCGGACAGGAGCATTTT
CDR3 protein: CAWSVGFGQEHF
clone size: NA
J gene: TRBJ1-5
V gene: TRBV30
D gene: TRBD1

CDR3 DNA: TGTGCCAGCAGCTTGGATGGCGGGAGAAGGACAGATACGCAGTATTTT
CDR3 protein: CASSLDGGRRTDTQYF
clone size: NA
J gene: TRBJ2-3
V gene: TRBV7-3
D gene: TRBD2

CDR3 DNA: TGTGCCAGCAGCTCGGAGGGACTAGCGGGTGTAGAGACCCAGTACTTC
CDR3 protein: CASSSEGLAGVETQYF
clone size: NA
J gene: TRBJ2-5
V gene: TRBV5-4
D gene: TRBD2

CDR3 DNA: TGTGCCAGCACTCCCTTACAGGGTTTCGAAGAGACCCAGTACTTC
CDR3 protein: CASTPLQGFEETQYF
clone size: NA
J gene: TRBJ2-5
V gene: TRBV2
D gene: NA

CDR3 DNA: TGTGCCAGCAGCTTGGCATCACTAGCAGGTCTGGTAGATACGCAGTATTTT
CDR3 protein: CASSLASLAGLVDTQYF
clone size: NA
J gene: TRBJ2-3
V gene: TRBV7-9
D gene: NA

CDR3 DNA: TGTGCCAGTGGATCCGGACAAAACTATGGCTACACCTTC
CDR3 protein: CASGSGQNYGYTF
clone size: few
J gene: TRBJ1-2
V gene: TRBV7-3
D gene: NA

CDR3 DNA: TGTGCCAGCAGCCCTCCCGGACTAGCGGGAGGAGTCGATGAGCAGTTCTTC
CDR3 protein: CASSPPGLAGGVDEQFF
clone size: NA
J gene: TRBJ2-1
V gene: TRBV7-9
D gene: TRBD2

CDR3 DNA: TGCGCCAGCAGCCAAGATAGCGAGACAGGGAATACCGGGGAGCTGTTTTTT
CDR3 protein: CASSQDSETGNTGELFF
clone size: NA
J gene: TRBJ2-2
V gene: TRBV4-1
D gene: TRBD1

CDR3 DNA: TGTGCCAGCAGTTCCTCCGGGACATCAAGAGATGAGCAGTTCTTC
CDR3 protein: CASSSSGTSRDEQFF
clone size: NA
J gene: TRBJ2-1
V gene: TRBV28
D gene: NA

CDR3 DNA: TGTGCCAGCAGTGCCACCTTCAGCGGGTCGTCCTACGAGCAGTACTTC
CDR3 protein: CASSATFSGSSYEQYF
clone size: NA
J gene: TRBJ2-7
V gene: TRBV28
D gene: NA

CDR3 DNA: TGTGCCAGCAGCACGGGAGCTAGCGGCGTCTCCTACGAGCAGTACTTC
CDR3 protein: CASSTGASGVSYEQYF
clone size: NA
J gene: TRBJ2-7
V gene: TRBV7-2
D gene: TRBD2

CDR3 DNA: TGTGCCAGCAGCTTTTACACAGATACGCAGTATTTT
CDR3 protein: CASSFYTDTQYF
clone size: NA
J gene: TRBJ2-3
V gene: TRBV7-2
D gene: NA

CDR3 DNA: TGTGCCAGCAACCAACATAGCGGGAGCACAGATACGCAGTATTTT
CDR3 protein: CASNQHSGSTDTQYF
clone size: few
J gene: TRBJ2-3
V gene: TRBV28
D gene: TRBD2

CDR3 DNA: TGTGCCTGGAGGATGGGACTCCACACCGGGGAGCTGTTTTTT
CDR3 protein: CAWRMGLHTGELFF
clone size: NA
J gene: TRBJ2-2
V gene: TRBV30
D gene: NA

CDR3 DNA: TGTGCCAGCAGCTTGTACGAGGAGTTGGGCAATCAGCCCCAGCATTTT
CDR3 protein: CASSLYEELGNQPQHF
clone size: few
J gene: TRBJ1-5
V gene: TRBV5-5
D gene: NA

CDR3 DNA: TGTGCCAGCAGCGCACCGGGACAGGGCTCCTTCTTTAGCACAGATACGCAGTATTTT
CDR3 protein: CASSAPGQGSFFSTDTQYF
clone size: once
J gene: TRBJ2-3
V gene: TRBV9
D gene: TRBD1

CDR3 DNA: TGTGCCAGTACAGGGTTAGAGGATACGCAGTATTTT
CDR3 protein: CASTGLEDTQYF
clone size: NA
J gene: TRBJ2-3
V gene: TRBV2
D gene: NA

CDR3 DNA: TGTGCCAGCAGCTCAGCCGAACACAGGGGCGCGAGGGCCCAAGAGACCCAGTACTTC
CDR3 protein: CASSSAEHRGARAQETQYF
clone size: NA
J gene: TRBJ2-5
V gene: TRBV5-4
D gene: TRBD1

CDR3 DNA: TGTGCCAGCAGACCCTCTCTGCAGGGGATCTATGGCTACACCTTC
CDR3 protein: CASRPSLQGIYGYTF
clone size: NA
J gene: TRBJ1-2
V gene: TRBV11-2
D gene: NA

CDR3 DNA: TGTGCCAGCAGTATGGCGGGTCGCTACAATGAGCAGTTCTTC
CDR3 protein: CASSMAGRYNEQFF
clone size: NA
J gene: TRBJ2-1
V gene: TRBV11-1
D gene: NA

CDR3 DNA: TGTGCCATCAAGCGCGGGAGGGCTAACATCGGGAACACCGGGGAGCTGTTTTTT
CDR3 protein: CAIKRGRANIGNTGELFF
clone size: NA
J gene: TRBJ2-2
V gene: TRBV10-3
D gene: TRBD2

CDR3 DNA: TGTGCCAGCAGTTCGGGTCCTAGCTCCTACGAGCAGTACTTC
CDR3 protein: CASSSGPSSYEQYF
clone size: NA
J gene: TRBJ2-7
V gene: TRBV27
D gene: NA

CDR3 DNA: TGTGCCAGCAGTTACTCGACGGGGAGCTCCTACGAGCAGTACTTC
CDR3 protein: CASSYSTGSSYEQYF
clone size: NA
J gene: TRBJ2-7
V gene: TRBV6-6
D gene: NA

CDR3 DNA: TGTGCCAGCAGACCACAGGGACTAGCGGGAGACTTCGCAGATACGCAGTATTTT
CDR3 protein: CASRPQGLAGDFADTQYF
clone size: once
J gene: TRBJ2-3
V gene: TRBV6-4
D gene: TRBD2

CDR3 DNA: TGTGCCAGCAGCTTAGAGGGATCGGGCAGGGATGGAGAGACCCAGTACTTC
CDR3 protein: CASSLEGSGRDGETQYF
clone size: NA
J gene: TRBJ2-5
V gene: TRBV11-1
D gene: NA

CDR3 DNA: TGCGCCAGCAGCCATTACGTCACTACCCATCTACGCGAGCAGTACTTC
CDR3 protein: CASSHYVTTHLREQYF
clone size: NA
J gene: TRBJ2-7
V gene: TRBV4-1
D gene: NA

CDR3 DNA: TGTGCCAGTAGCGTGGCGGGAGGTGTTTTGGGAACAGATACGCAGTATTTT
CDR3 protein: CASSVAGGVLGTDTQYF
clone size: NA
J gene: TRBJ2-3
V gene: TRBV19
D gene: TRBD2

CDR3 DNA: TGTGCCAGCAGCTTACTCAGGGGGCGTTCATACGAGCAGTACTTC
CDR3 protein: CASSLLRGRSYEQYF
clone size: few
J gene: TRBJ2-7
V gene: TRBV11-2
D gene: TRBD1

CDR3 DNA: TGTGCCAGCAGTCCCGGGAACCCCTACGAGCAGTACTTC
CDR3 protein: CASSPGNPYEQYF
clone size: NA
J gene: TRBJ2-7
V gene: TRBV6-5
D gene: NA

CDR3 DNA: TGCAGCGTTGAAGACAAGCTCTACGAGCAGTACTTC
CDR3 protein: CSVEDKLYEQYF
clone size: NA
J gene: TRBJ2-7
V gene: TRBV29-1
D gene: NA

CDR3 DNA: TGCAGCGTTAGAGGGAGGAGCTCCTACGAGCAGTACTTC
CDR3 protein: CSVRGRSSYEQYF
clone size: NA
J gene: TRBJ2-7
V gene: TRBV29-1
D gene: NA

CDR3 DNA: TGTGCCAGCAGTCCAGGGTGGGGAGGCAATGAGCAGTTCTTC
CDR3 protein: CASSPGWGGNEQFF
clone size: NA
J gene: TRBJ2-1
V gene: TRBV27
D gene: NA

CDR3 DNA: TGTGCCAGCAGCCCGCGGGTCACCGGGGAGCTGTTTTTT
CDR3 protein: CASSPRVTGELFF
clone size: NA
J gene: TRBJ2-2
V gene: TRBV11-2
D gene: NA

CDR3 DNA: TGTGCCAGTAGTATGGGGGGGCGAAGCAATCAGCCCCAGCATTTT
CDR3 protein: CASSMGGRSNQPQHF
clone size: NA
J gene: TRBJ1-5
V gene: TRBV19
D gene: NA

CDR3 DNA: TGTGCCAGCAGTGACCCGGTTGGGGGCTACTCCTACGAGCAGTACTTC
CDR3 protein: CASSDPVGGYSYEQYF
clone size: NA
J gene: TRBJ2-7
V gene: TRBV6-1
D gene: NA

CDR3 DNA: TGTGCCAGCAGCTTGGGCGGGGGACGCTACAATGAGCAGTTCTTC
CDR3 protein: CASSLGGGRYNEQFF
clone size: NA
J gene: TRBJ2-1
V gene: TRBV5-4
D gene: TRBD2

CDR3 DNA: TGTGCCAGCAATCAGCGGGAGGGGACAGATACGCAGTATTTT
CDR3 protein: CASNQREGTDTQYF
clone size: NA
J gene: TRBJ2-3
V gene: TRBV2
D gene: TRBD2

CDR3 DNA: TGTGCCAGCACAAGACTAGCGGGAGCCAGAGGTGACGAGCAGTACTTC
CDR3 protein: CASTRLAGARGDEQYF
clone size: NA
J gene: TRBJ2-7
V gene: TRBV2
D gene: TRBD2

CDR3 DNA: TGCGCCAGCAGTTTGACAGGTAGCTCCTACAATGAGCAGTTCTTC
CDR3 protein: CASSLTGSSYNEQFF
clone size: NA
J gene: TRBJ2-1
V gene: TRBV10-1
D gene: NA

CDR3 DNA: TGTGCCAGCAGCTTACAGAACCAAGAGACCCAGTACTTC
CDR3 protein: CASSLQNQETQYF
clone size: few
J gene: TRBJ2-5
V gene: TRBV7-3
D gene: NA

CDR3 DNA: TGTGCCAGCAGTTTCTTCCTAGCGGGAACAGATACGCAGTATTTT
CDR3 protein: CASSFFLAGTDTQYF
clone size: NA
J gene: TRBJ2-3
V gene: TRBV27
D gene: TRBD2

CDR3 DNA: TGTGCCAGCAGTTACTCAGGCGGTGAGACCCAGTACTTC
CDR3 protein: CASSYSGGETQYF
clone size: NA
J gene: TRBJ2-5
V gene: TRBV6-5
D gene: NA

CDR3 DNA: TGTGCCAGCAGCCCGAACGCAGGGGAGGGTGAAAAACTGTTTTTT
CDR3 protein: CASSPNAGEGEKLFF
clone size: few
J gene: TRBJ1-4
V gene: TRBV7-2
D gene: NA

CDR3 DNA: TGTGCCAGCAGTCGGACAAGCAATCAGCCCCAGCATTTT
CDR3 protein: CASSRTSNQPQHF
clone size: NA
J gene: TRBJ1-5
V gene: TRBV6-5
D gene: NA

CDR3 DNA: TGTGCCAGCAGTTCGCGACTAGCGGGAGGAAGCGGCGAGCAGTACTTC
CDR3 protein: CASSSRLAGGSGEQYF
clone size: NA
J gene: TRBJ2-7
V gene: TRBV28
D gene: TRBD2

CDR3 DNA: TGTGCCAGCAGTGGTCTTGGTGGGACTAGCGGCTATGAGCAGTTCTTC
CDR3 protein: CASSGLGGTSGYEQFF
clone size: NA
J gene: TRBJ2-1
V gene: TRBV25-1
D gene: TRBD2